This TCR beta chain was observed in a study of T-cell memory formation after mild COVID-19 (dated by TCRdb to about 2021). For the wider study: TCR sequence clusters from the two donors were largely donor specific. In two donors, T-cell clones that expanded and contracted after mild COVID-19 were followed by sequencing TCRalpha and TCRbeta repertoires longitudinally. Two young, previously healthy adult volunteers, one female and one male, were included in the cohort.

Ficoll-Paque density gradient centrifugation was the method used to isolate PBMCs. TCRdb records Illumina NovaSeq 6000 as the sequencer. cDNA libraries for TCRalpha and TCRbeta were prepared by 5'RACE using constant-segment primers, with sample barcodes and unique molecular identifiers added. Trizol reagent was used to extract RNA from every sample. Library amplification was performed in two PCR steps, and a second sample barcode and Illumina TruSeq adapters were introduced in the second step. The libraries were sequenced on an Illumina NovaSeq using 2 x 150 bp paired-end reads. The source study handled its data this way. Reads were demultiplexed and collapsed into UMI-guided consensus sequences with migec v1.2.7. Using mixcr v2.1.11, UMI consensuses were aligned to TRA and TRB V and J templates and then assembled into clonotypes. Expanded or contracted clonotypes were those called significant by both edgeR and NoisET, with noise models trained on biological replicates. For edgeR calls, the thresholds were a false discovery rate-adjusted p below 0.01 and a log2 fold-change of 1. As an exploratory analysis of dynamics, PCA with hierarchical clustering was applied to max-normalized trajectories of the 1000 most abundant clonotypes. Separately sequenced CD4+ and CD8+ repertoires were used to assign the CD4 or CD8 phenotype of responding clones. The raw public reads went through TCRdb reprocessing: fastp at Q25, MiXCR clone calling, in-frame beta chains kept. Rows merge per CDR3 protein into single entries with the most common DNA and genes. TCRdb assigned the V and J calls; the authors' analysis was not used. Present in this sample are approximately 300,000 distinct CDR3 sequences, 7% to 10% of which were seen just once. Of the sample, around a fifth falls within the top ten clones.

V and J are trimmed by 4 bases and 12 bases, and the gene matches miss 14 bases of the junction. For CDR1 and CDR2, the germline V gene (reference sequence) lists SEHNR and FQNEAQ. The CDR3 spans 14 residues, from the cysteine through the phenylalanine. This entry keeps only the CDR3 DNA: 42 bases, framed from base 1. Summary of the overall study and its limitations: Contracting CD4+ clones were found mainly in CM and EM memory subsets, while CD8+ clones were enriched in EMRA. SARS-CoV-2 specificity was not confirmed for the second-wave clones peaking on day 37. Some responding clones were found in pre-infection memory, which suggests that pre-existing cross-reactive memory T cells took part in the SARS-CoV-2 response. Only a couple of mild cases were covered in the study, and larger cohorts including severe cases with pre-infection samples were considered necessary. Clones contracting from day 15 to 85 had balanced CD4/CD8 phenotypes, while a second wave expanding from day 15 to 37 was biased towards CD4+.

Only a few counts were recorded for this clonotype. There is no known antigen for this receptor. Within one base of it there is no much larger clone, and no base qualities were kept. This clonotype was sampled from a man in his late teens or twenties who had mild COVID-19 (a few samples of this study predate the infection). The sample titles of this study are shuffled in the database, so cell type and time point are left out; the donor was told from shared clones. Sequenced material: PBMCs or a T cell subset sorted from them (not recorded which). This receptor chain uses TRBV7-9 and TRBJ1-1, with 7 junctional bases fitting TRBD1. The nucleotide sequence reads TGTGCCAGCAGCTCCCCGGACAGGACCGCCGGAACTTTCTTT. It translates as CASSSPDRTAGTFF.